The 15 T cell receptor beta chains given below trace back to one sample, sequenced in a study of CD4+ T cells in melanoma. The data were produced by immunoSEQ multiplex PCR, yet TCRdb's version contains in-frame clones alone and is incomplete. Seen here are roughly 9,900 clones, about 72% observed once, and the top ten hold 16%. The sequenced sample was cells from a culture (not recorded whether cultured in vitro). Receptors were obtained from a human donor with melanoma.

This clone was detected only once. The chain carries TRBV5-1 and TRBJ2-5; D remains unclear. The ends were cut back, 2 bases at V and 5 bases at J, with 4 bases in the middle. CDR1 SGHRS and CDR2 YFSETQ come from the germline V gene. The CDR3 contains 11 residues. CDR3 loop: CASSLDETQYF. In nucleotides, the CDR3 is TGCGCCAGCAGCTTAGATGAGACCCAGTACTTC.

This clone was detected once. The chain joins TRBV5-6 to TRBJ1-3; 8 nucleotides agree with TRBD1. The trim removed 1 base at V and 2 bases at J, leaving 8 bases unmatched. The CDR3 sequence is 17 residues long. Per the germline V gene, CDR1 is SGHDT and CDR2 is YYEEEE. This chain's CDR3 is CASSLLQGAITGNTIYF. CDR3 bases: TGTGCCAGCAGCTTGCTCCAGGGGGCGATTACTGGAAACACCATATATTTT.

CDR3 DNA sequence: TGTGCCTGGAGCACAACCCTCGGCAATCAGCCCCAGCATTTT. Protein product: CAWSTTLGNQPQHF. This sequence joins TRBV30 and TRBJ1-5; D unclear. CDR1 and CDR2 (germline): GTSNPN, SVGIG (reference sequence). V was clipped by 3 bases and J by 2 bases, with 11 bases between them. The CDR3 is 14 residues long.

The chain uses TRBV7-3 and TRBJ1-4; 10 nucleotides line up with TRBD1. CDR1 is SGHTA and CDR2 is FQGTGA in the germline V gene. The CDR3 has 14 amino acids. Germline trimming cut 8 bases from V and 7 bases from J; bases unmatched to any gene: 7. CDR3 residues: CASGRTGGTEKLFF. In DNA, the CDR3 is TGTGCCAGCGGCAGGACAGGGGGGACTGAAAAACTGTTTTTT.

This clone has a handful of counts. This sequence joins TRBV27 and TRBJ1-1; possibly TRBD1 for D (5 bases). The V gene's germline CDR1 is MNHEY and CDR2 SMNVEV (reference sequence). The CDR3 extends over 15 amino acids. With 5 bases removed from V and 1 base from J, the gap between germline ends came to 14 bases. The DNA of the CDR3 is TGTGCCAGCAGTAACCCCGGGCAGGGGAACACTGAAGCTTTCTTT. Its protein is CASSNPGQGNTEAFF.

This chain uses TRBV7-2 with TRBJ2-2; a possible D gene is TRBD2 (5 bases). The V end was cut by 3 bases, the J end by 1 base, with 6 bases between. The germline gives CDR1 SGHTA, CDR2 FQGNSA. The CDR3 has 14 residues. In nucleotides, the CDR3 is TGTGCCAGCAGCTTTGCGGGGAACACCGGGGAGCTGTTTTTT. This translates into CASSFAGNTGELFF.

This clone was counted once. J is TRBJ1-1 and V is TRBV6-6; D is undetermined. V lost 6 bases to trimming and J lost 6 bases, with 14 bases between them. CDR3 length equals 13 residues. Germline values: CDR1 MNHNY, CDR2 SVGAGI (reference sequence). The chain's CDR3 is CASRSRDAAEAFF. The CDR3 DNA is TGTGCCAGCAGATCGAGGGATGCAGCTGAAGCTTTCTTT.

This chain links TRBV4-1 with TRBJ2-1; 8 nucleotides match TRBD2. Losses at the gene ends were 3 bases for V and 7 bases for J; bases not matched to a gene: 8. The germline V gene has CDR1 MGHRA and CDR2 YSYEKL. This CDR3 spans 15 amino acids. CDR3 in amino acids: CASSHPAGAGNEQFF. CDR3 nucleotide sequence: TGCGCCAGCAGCCATCCAGCGGGGGCCGGGAATGAGCAGTTCTTC.

The V call is TRBV18, the J call TRBJ2-7; no clear D gene. With 3 bases removed from V and 5 bases from J, the gap between germline ends came to 8 bases. Germline CDR1 reads KGHSH; CDR2 reads LQKENI. The length of the CDR3 is 12 residues. This CDR3 is CASSPEGNEQYF. The CDR3 DNA is TGTGCCAGCTCACCGGAAGGGAACGAGCAGTACTTC.

The chain recombines TRBV2 with TRBJ2-2; D uncertain. The CDR3 consists of 14 residues. Deletions cut 9 bases from V and 0 bases from J, with 11 bases between. Looked up from germline, CDR1 is SNHLY and CDR2 is FYNNEI. The CDR3 loop is CASNFDPNTGELFF. The CDR3 bases are TGTGCCAGTAATTTCGACCCGAACACCGGGGAGCTGTTTTTT.

The V gene is TRBV18, the J gene TRBJ2-5; D is possibly TRBD1 or TRBD2 (6 bases each). Germline CDR1 and CDR2: KGHSH and LQKENI. The CDR3 spans 15 residues. V shed 6 bases and J shed 6 bases, with 20 bases lying between them. CDR3 sequence (DNA): TGTGCCAGCTCGGATAGGAGGGGGGCCGTAAAGACCCAGTACTTC. Amino acid sequence: CASSDRRGAVKTQYF.

V is TRBV10-2 and J is TRBJ1-4; no clear D. The V and J ends lost 6 bases and 5 bases respectively, with 13 bases between them. This CDR3 has 14 amino acids. Germline V CDR1 and CDR2: WSHSY, SAAADI. The CDR3 here is CASRPQWANEKLFF. DNA for the CDR3: TGCGCCAGCAGGCCTCAATGGGCCAATGAAAAACTGTTTTTT.

The chain uses TRBV5-8 and TRBJ1-4; the D is unclear. The CDR3 has 15 residues. The germline V gene encodes CDR1 SGHTS and CDR2 YDEGEE. The germline V and J ends were trimmed by 1 base and 6 bases, with 13 bases remaining between them. CDR3 sequence (DNA): TGTGCCAGCAGCTTGATAGGGTGGCGGTATGAAAAACTGTTTTTT. This gives the protein CASSLIGWRYEKLFF.

The V call is TRBV11-3, the J call TRBJ2-1, with 14 nucleotides matching TRBD2. J was trimmed by 9 bases and V by 5 bases; bases with no gene match: 9. Germline CDR1 is SGHNT and CDR2 is YENEEA. The CDR3 runs to 16 residues. The CDR3 DNA is TGTGCCAGCAGCCCGAGACTAGCGGGGGGGCGGGGTGAGCAGTTCTTC. Translation: CASSPRLAGGRGEQFF.

The chain has TRBV5-1 and TRBJ2-2; 7 bases are a match to TRBD1. The CDR3 has 15 residues. The V gene end was trimmed by 1 base and the J gene end by 4 bases; junction bases not matched to a gene: 4. CDR1 and CDR2 (germline): SGHRS, YFSETQ. The CDR3 DNA is TGCGCCAGCAGCTTGCTAGGGGGCGGCACCGGGGAGCTGTTTTTT. Its translation is CASSLLGGGTGELFF.